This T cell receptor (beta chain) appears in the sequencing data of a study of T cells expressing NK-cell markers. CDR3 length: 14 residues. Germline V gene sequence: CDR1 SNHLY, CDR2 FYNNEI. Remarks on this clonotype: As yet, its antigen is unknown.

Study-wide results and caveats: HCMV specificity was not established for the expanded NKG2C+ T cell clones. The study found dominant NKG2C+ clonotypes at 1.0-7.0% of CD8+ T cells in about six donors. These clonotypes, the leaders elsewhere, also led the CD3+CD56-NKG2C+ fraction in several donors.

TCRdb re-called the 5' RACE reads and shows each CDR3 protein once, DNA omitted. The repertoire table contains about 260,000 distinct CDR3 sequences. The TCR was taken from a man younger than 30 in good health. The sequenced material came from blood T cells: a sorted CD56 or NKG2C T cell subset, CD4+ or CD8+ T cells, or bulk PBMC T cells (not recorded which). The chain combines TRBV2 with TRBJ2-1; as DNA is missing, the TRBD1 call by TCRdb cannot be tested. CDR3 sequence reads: CASQKTGFDNEQFF.